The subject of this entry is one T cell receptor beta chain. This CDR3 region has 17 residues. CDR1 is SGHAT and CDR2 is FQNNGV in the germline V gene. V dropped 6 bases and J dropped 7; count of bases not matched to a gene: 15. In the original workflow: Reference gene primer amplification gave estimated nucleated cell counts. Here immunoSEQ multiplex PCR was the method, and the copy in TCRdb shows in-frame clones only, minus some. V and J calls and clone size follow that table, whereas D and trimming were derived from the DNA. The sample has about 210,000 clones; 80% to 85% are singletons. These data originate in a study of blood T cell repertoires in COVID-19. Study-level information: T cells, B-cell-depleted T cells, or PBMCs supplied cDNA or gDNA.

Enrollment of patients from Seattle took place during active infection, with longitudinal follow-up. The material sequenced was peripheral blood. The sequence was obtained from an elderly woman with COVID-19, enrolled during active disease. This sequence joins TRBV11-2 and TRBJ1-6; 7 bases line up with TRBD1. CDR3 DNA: TGTGCCAGCAGGCCAGTGTCCGCACCCAGGGGGAATTCACCCCTCCACTTT. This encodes CASRPVSAPRGNSPLHF. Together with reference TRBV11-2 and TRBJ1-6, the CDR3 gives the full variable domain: EAGVAQSPRYKIIEKRQSVAFWCNPISGHATLYWYQQILGQGPKLLIQFQNNGVVDDSQLPKDRFSAERLKGVDSTLKIQPAKLEDSAVYLCASRPVSAPRGNSPLHFGNGTRLTVT.